These 16 T cell receptor beta chains were all obtained from the same sample, sequenced in a study of technical replicates of blood from several donors. The protocol was immunoSEQ multiplex PCR, while the TCRdb copy is restricted to in-frame clones and leaves out a portion. The data show over 70,000 clones, approximately 97% seen once. The sample taken for sequencing was T cells isolated from PBMCs. These receptors came from a human donor in good health.

The chain employs TRBV18 and TRBJ1-6; the match to TRBD1 covers 7 bases. The CDR3 sequence is 15 residues long. V trimming: 2 bases; J trimming: 5 bases; junction bases outside the gene matches: 3. Germline V CDR1 and CDR2: KGHSH, LQKENI. The chain's CDR3 is CASSPAGQHNSPLHF. Here the CDR3 DNA reads TGTGCCAGCTCACCAGCGGGACAGCATAATTCACCCCTCCACTTT.

This rearrangement joins TRBV14 to TRBJ2-7, with D possibly TRBD2 on 5 matching bases. Germline V gene sequence: CDR1 SGHDN, CDR2 FVKESK. The CDR3 has 16 amino acids. V lost 1 base and J lost 3, with 16 bases in between. As DNA, the CDR3 is TGTGCCAGCAGCCAAGCCCCCCAGCGGATGCTCTACGAGCAGTACTTC. This gives the protein CASSQAPQRMLYEQYF.

This rearrangement joins TRBV5-1 to TRBJ2-1; possible D gene TRBD2, 6 bases. There are 13 residues in the CDR3. Deletions cut 6 bases from V and 8 bases from J, with 15 bases between. The germline V gene encodes CDR1 SGHRS and CDR2 YFSETQ. CDR3 amino acids: CASMVGSEDEQFF. The CDR3, as DNA: TGCGCCAGCATGGTCGGGAGCGAAGATGAGCAGTTCTTC. The whole variable domain, remainder taken from reference TRBV5-1 and TRBJ2-1, is KAGVTQTPRYLIKTRGQQVTLSCSPISGHRSVSWYQQTPGQGLQFLFEYFSETQRNKGNFPGRFSGRQFSNSRSEMNVSTLELGDSALYLCASMVGSEDEQFFGPGTRLTVL.

Worth noting for this clone: The same CDR3 also results from other DNA sequences found in this sample. This chain connects TRBV9 to TRBJ2-2; D unresolved. The CDR3 is 12 residues long. Germline values: CDR1 SGDLS, CDR2 YYNGEE. V was pared by 0 bases and J by 7 bases, with 4 bases between. The CDR3 DNA sequence: TGTGCCAGCAGCGTAGTCTTCGGGGAGCTGTTTTTT. Protein product: CASSVVFGELFF.

In nucleotides, the CDR3 is TGTGCCAGCAGTTACTCGGCGACAGTGGGGCAGCCCCAGCATTTT. This encodes CASSYSATVGQPQHF. The chain combines TRBV6-6 with TRBJ1-5, with D perhaps matching TRBD1 (5 bases). V shed 0 bases and J shed 7 bases, with 13 bases lying between them. The CDR3 has 15 residues. CDR1 and CDR2 (germline): MNHNY, SVGAGI (reference sequence).

This sequence joins TRBV6-5 and TRBJ2-7; no firm D call. Trimming left V 10 bases short and J 4 bases short, with 20 bases between. Germline V gene data show CDR1 as MNHEY and CDR2 as SVGAGI. The CDR3 sequence is 14 residues long. CDR3 coding DNA: TGTGCCACTTCGAGGTCTTACCTTATATACGAGCAGTACTTC. This encodes CATSRSYLIYEQYF.

V is TRBV11-2 and J is TRBJ1-1, with D possibly being TRBD1 (6 bases). In germline, CDR1 is SGHAT, CDR2 FQNNGV. Trimming shortened V by 6 bases and J by 0 bases, and 14 bases separated the two germline ends. The CDR3 spans 15 residues. The CDR3 loop is CASSFVGGLNTEAFF. The CDR3, as DNA: TGTGCCAGCAGTTTCGTTGGGGGCCTGAACACTGAAGCTTTCTTT.

The chain combines TRBV9 with TRBJ1-2; D uncertain. The V gene lost 4 bases and the J gene lost 5 bases, with 12 bases spanning the gap. The germline CDR1 and CDR2 sequences are SGDLS and YYNGEE. The CDR3 is 13 residues long. The CDR3 spells CASSLLAGYGYTF. The CDR3 DNA is TGTGCCAGCAGCTTACTCGCGGGGTATGGCTACACCTTC. Looking up the rest from reference TRBV9 and TRBJ1-2 gives the full variable domain: DSGVTQTPKHLITATGQRVTLRCSPRSGDLSVYWYQQSLDQGLQFLIQYYNGEERAKGNILERFSAQQFPDLHSELNLSSLELGDSALYFCASSLLAGYGYTFGSGTRLTVV.

This clone occurred once. The DNA of the CDR3 is TGTGCCACCAGCAGAGGACCCAGGGGAGGGATGTACGAGCAGTACTTC. Translating gives CATSRGPRGGMYEQYF. V is TRBV15 and J is TRBJ2-7, with a weak D call TRBD2 (7 bases). This CDR3 contains 16 residues. Germline loops: CDR1 LNHNV, CDR2 YYDKDF (reference sequence). The ends were cut back, 1 base at V and 4 bases at J, with 17 bases in the middle.

This chain uses TRBV11-2 with TRBJ2-7, with a possible D match to TRBD1 (5 bases). The CDR3 extends over 13 amino acids. With 3 bases removed from V and 4 bases from J, the gap between germline ends came to 10 bases. From germline, CDR1 is SGHAT and CDR2 FQNNGV. Here the CDR3 DNA reads TGTGCCAGCAGCTTGGGGCGACCGTACGAGCAGTACTTC. Protein sequence: CASSLGRPYEQYF.

The chain joins TRBV2 to TRBJ2-7, with D possibly being TRBD2 (6 bases). The CDR3 is made up of 13 amino acids. Trimming pared 7 bases from V and 9 bases from J, leaving 19 bases between. Germline loops: CDR1 SNHLY, CDR2 FYNNEI. The CDR3 loop is CASKGRQTEGQYF. CDR3 nucleotide sequence: TGTGCCAGCAAGGGACGGCAAACGGAGGGGCAGTACTTC.

The genes are TRBV12-5 and TRBJ2-7, with a tentative D call TRBD2 (5 bases). V lost 0 bases to trimming and J lost 4 bases, with 10 bases between them. Germline V lookup: CDR1 LGHNT, CDR2 FRNRAP. This CDR3 has 14 amino acids. CDR3 in DNA: TGTGCTAGTGGTTTGGTACTATCGGGGTACGAGCAGTACTTC. It translates to CASGLVLSGYEQYF.

This clone was detected once. The chain is built from TRBV19 and TRBJ2-5; TRBD1 matches at 7 bases. CDR1 LNHDA and CDR2 SQIVND come from the germline V gene (reference sequence). The ends lost 9 bases at V and 1 base at J; junction bases unmatched: 5. This CDR3 is built from 13 residues. In DNA form, the CDR3 reads TGTGCCAGCTCCAGGGACAGCCAAGAGACCCAGTACTTC. Protein: CASSRDSQETQYF. The whole variable domain, remainder taken from reference TRBV19 and TRBJ2-5, is DGGITQSPKYLFRKEGQNVTLSCEQNLNHDAMYWYRQDPGQGLRLIYYSQIVNDFQKGDIAEGYSVSREKKESFPLTVTSAQKNPTAFYLCASSRDSQETQYFGPGTRLLVL.

This rearrangement joins TRBV19 to TRBJ2-7; D perhaps matches TRBD1 (7 bases). Per germline, CDR1 LNHDA and CDR2 SQIVND (reference sequence). This CDR3 comprises 14 residues. The germline V and J ends were trimmed by 6 bases and 3 bases, with 15 bases remaining between them. CDR3 in DNA: TGTGCCAGTAGAATGCGGGACAGAGGCTACGAGCAGTACTTC. Amino acid sequence: CASRMRDRGYEQYF.

CDR3 protein: CASSSPTSGRGPYEQYF. The CDR3 DNA is TGTGCCAGCAGTTCGCCGACTAGCGGGAGGGGTCCCTACGAGCAGTACTTC. The chain joins TRBV27 to TRBJ2-7, with 14 bases matching TRBD2. This CDR3 comprises 17 residues. Losses at the gene ends were 4 bases for V and 2 bases for J; bases not matched to a gene: 7. Germline CDR1 and CDR2: MNHEY and SMNVEV (reference sequence).

CDR3 amino acids: CASSSWTGADTQYF. The CDR3 nucleotides are TGCGCCAGCAGCTCCTGGACAGGGGCAGATACGCAGTATTTT. The rearrangement links TRBV5-1 to TRBJ2-3, with 9 bases matching TRBD1. V was clipped by 3 bases and J by 4 bases; unmatched bases: 3. The CDR3 runs to 14 residues. Per germline, CDR1 SGHRS and CDR2 YFSETQ.